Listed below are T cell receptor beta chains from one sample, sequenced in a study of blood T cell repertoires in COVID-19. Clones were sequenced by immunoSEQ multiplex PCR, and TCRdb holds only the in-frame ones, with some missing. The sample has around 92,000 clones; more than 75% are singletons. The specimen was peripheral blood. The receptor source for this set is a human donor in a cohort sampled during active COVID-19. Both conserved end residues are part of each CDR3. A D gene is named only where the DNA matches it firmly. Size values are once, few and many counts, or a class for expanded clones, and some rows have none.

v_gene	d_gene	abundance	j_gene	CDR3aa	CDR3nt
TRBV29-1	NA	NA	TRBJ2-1	CSVDSERSLSYNEQFF	TGCAGCGTTGATTCGGAGAGGAGCCTCTCCTACAATGAGCAGTTCTTC
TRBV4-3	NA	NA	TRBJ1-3	CASSQDWSAGVSGNTIYF	TGCGCCAGCAGCCAAGATTGGTCGGCAGGGGTCTCTGGAAACACCATATATTTT
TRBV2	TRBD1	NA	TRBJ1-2	CASPGTGTNYGYTF	TGTGCCAGCCCCGGGACAGGGACTAACTATGGCTACACCTTC
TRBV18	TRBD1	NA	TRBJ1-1	CASSALRQGVPPASEAFF	TGTGCCAGCTCAGCTCTAAGACAGGGGGTTCCCCCGGCGTCTGAAGCTTTCTTT
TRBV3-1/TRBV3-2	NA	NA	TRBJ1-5	CASSQDLRGGNQPQHF	TGTGCCAGCAGCCAAGATTTACGGGGAGGCAATCAGCCCCAGCATTTT
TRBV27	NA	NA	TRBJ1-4	CASRMRVDEKLFF	TGTGCCAGCAGGATGCGGGTAGATGAAAAACTGTTTTTT
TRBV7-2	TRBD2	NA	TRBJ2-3	CASSLYLLAGISTDTQYF	TGTGCCAGCAGCTTATATCTCCTAGCGGGGATAAGCACAGATACGCAGTATTTT
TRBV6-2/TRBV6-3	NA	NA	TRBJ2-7	CASSYSEGSYEQYF	TGTGCCAGCAGTTACTCGGAGGGCTCCTACGAGCAGTACTTC
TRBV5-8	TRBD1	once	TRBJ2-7	CASSLGQGLTYEQYF	TGTGCCAGCAGCTTGGGACAGGGCCTAACCTACGAGCAGTACTTC
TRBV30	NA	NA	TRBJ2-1	CAWSVTPYNEQFF	TGTGCCTGGAGTGTAACACCGTACAATGAGCAGTTCTTC
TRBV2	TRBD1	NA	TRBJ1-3	CASSTGGIGNTIYF	TGTGCCAGTTCGACAGGGGGTATTGGAAACACCATATATTTT
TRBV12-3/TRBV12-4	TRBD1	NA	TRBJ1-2	CASSGQGNYGYTF	TGTGCCAGCAGTGGACAGGGCAACTATGGCTACACCTTC
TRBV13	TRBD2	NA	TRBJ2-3	CASSLRPGTSEADTQYF	TGTGCCAGCAGCTTACGCCCAGGGACTAGCGAAGCAGATACGCAGTATTTT
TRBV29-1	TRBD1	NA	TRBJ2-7	CSVEEGQGRRVQYF	TGCAGCGTTGAAGAAGGACAGGGGAGGCGAGTGCAGTACTTC
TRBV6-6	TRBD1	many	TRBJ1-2	CASRTYGTVYGYTF	TGTGCCAGCAGAACCTACGGGACAGTCTATGGCTACACCTTC
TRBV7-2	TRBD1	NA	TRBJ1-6	CASSFLGGQGAGSPLHF	TGTGCCAGCAGCTTCCTAGGGGGACAGGGGGCAGGTTCACCCCTCCACTTT
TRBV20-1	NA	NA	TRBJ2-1	CSASGGLANEQFF	TGCAGTGCTAGTGGCGGCCTAGCCAATGAGCAGTTCTTC
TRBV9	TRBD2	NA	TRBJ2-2	CASSARTRGSSGELFF	TGTGCCAGCAGCGCCAGGACTAGAGGGTCTTCCGGGGAGCTGTTTTTT
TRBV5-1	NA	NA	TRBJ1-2	CASSPRWAAGYTF	TGCGCCAGCAGCCCCCGCTGGGCAGCTGGCTACACCTTC
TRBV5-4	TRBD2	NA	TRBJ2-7	CASSSGSSTYEQYF	TGTGCCAGCAGCAGCGGGAGTTCTACCTACGAGCAGTACTTC
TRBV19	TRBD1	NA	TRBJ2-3	CASSFKQGALADTQYF	TGTGCCAGTAGTTTCAAACAGGGGGCTCTCGCAGATACGCAGTATTTT
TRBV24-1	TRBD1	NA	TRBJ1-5	CATSDADRVSNQPQHF	TGTGCCACCAGTGACGCTGACAGGGTTAGCAATCAGCCCCAGCATTTT
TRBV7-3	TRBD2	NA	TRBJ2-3	CASSLGLATDTQYF	TGTGCCAGCAGCCTGGGACTAGCAACAGATACGCAGTATTTT
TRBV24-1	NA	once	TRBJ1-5	CATGGGNWGGAQPQHF	TGTGCCACCGGAGGGGGGAATTGGGGGGGCGCTCAGCCCCAGCATTTT